One sample yielded the 4 T cell receptor beta chains listed below, sequenced in a study of CXCR3-negative and CXCR3-positive naive CD8 T cells. Carrying UMI labels, the TRB cDNA libraries were prepared through 5' RACE. Using the 5' RACE reads, TCRdb records one entry per CDR3 protein without DNA. This table lists about 40,000 distinct CDR3 sequences. Sequenced input: naive CXCR3- CD8+ T cells from blood. Specified subset: CD45RO-CCR7+CD27+CD95- naive CD8+ T cells lacking CXCR3 (TNR3-). The receptors were sampled from a human donor in good health. Some clones in this sample may be carry-over from other donors' samples.

This sequence joins TRBV6-5 and TRBJ2-7. Looked up from germline, CDR1 is MNHEY and CDR2 is SVGAGI. The CDR3 is 12 residues long. The CDR3 spells CASRGSAYEQYF.

CDR3 loop: CASSPEFGELFF. The chain couples TRBV28 to TRBJ2-2. CDR3 length: 12 amino acids. Germline V CDR1 and CDR2: MDHEN, SYDVKM.

The chain's CDR3 is CASSLDKWDEQFF. The rearrangement links TRBV11-3 to TRBJ2-1. The CDR3 is 13 residues long. CDR1 is SGHNT and CDR2 is YENEEA in the germline V gene.

The chain uses TRBV19 and TRBJ2-1; TCRdb names TRBD2, which stays unverified in the absence of DNA. Germline CDR1 is LNHDA and CDR2 is SQIVND (reference sequence). The CDR3 loop spans 14 amino acids. CDR3 loop: CASSPLPAGSEQFF.